The 27 T cell receptor beta chains reported below all come from one sample, sequenced in a study of blood T cell repertoires in COVID-19. TCRdb's copy holds only in-frame clones and misses some; the assay was immunoSEQ multiplex PCR. Here the sample spans roughly 100,000 clones, 75% to 85% being singletons. Sample: peripheral blood. The receptors derive from a human donor in a cohort sampled during active COVID-19.

The table lists this clone with a few counts. V gene TRBV5-1 combines with J gene TRBJ2-7; 9 bases agree with TRBD2. V lost 0 bases, J lost 6 bases, and 7 bases stayed unmatched. The CDR3 has 15 amino acids. Germline V gene data show CDR1 as SGHRS and CDR2 as YFSETQ. The CDR3 DNA reads as TGCGCCAGCAGCTTGGATAGCGGGAGATTCGGCGAGCAGTACTTC. It specifies CASSLDSGRFGEQYF.

V gene TRBV20-1 combines with J gene TRBJ1-5; D may be TRBD1 (5 bases). Germline V gene lookup returns CDR1 DFQATT and CDR2 SNEGSKA (reference sequence). V lost 3 bases and J 4 bases, leaving 25 bases between the germline ends. The CDR3 has 18 residues. CDR3 bases: TGCAGTGCTAGTGATTCCTCTTACAGGTTAAGGATAAATCAGCCCCAGCATTTT. It encodes CSASDSSYRLRINQPQHF.

This clone was counted a single time. DNA for the CDR3: TGTGCCAGCAGTAACAACAGGGGACACTACGAGCAGTACTTC. Its translation is CASSNNRGHYEQYF. The V gene is TRBV6-5, the J gene TRBJ2-7; 7 nucleotides align to TRBD1. J gave up 3 bases and V 5 bases, and 7 bases lay outside the gene matches. The CDR3 length is 14 residues. Germline V lookup: CDR1 MNHEY, CDR2 SVGAGI.

This clone was observed once. The chain is built from TRBV2 and TRBJ1-1; D might be TRBD1 (5 bases). CDR1 is SNHLY, CDR2 FYNNEI, per germline. The CDR3 contains 13 residues. V was cut by 7 bases and J by 2 bases, with 11 bases left in between. The CDR3 region is CASKGDSNTEAFF. Here the CDR3 DNA reads TGTGCCAGCAAGGGTGACAGCAACACTGAAGCTTTCTTT.

The chain couples TRBV2 to TRBJ2-1; TRBD2 matches 13 bases. The germline V gene has CDR1 SNHLY and CDR2 FYNNEI. After removal of 4 bases from V and 12 bases from J, the junction contained 3 bases not matched to a gene. The CDR3 spans 13 residues. The CDR3 DNA is TGTGCCAGCAGTGCGAGACTAGCGGGAGGGCAGTTCTTC. It translates to CASSARLAGGQFF.

This clone was seen more than once but under ten times. The rearrangement links TRBV7-2 to TRBJ2-7, with a weak D call TRBD2 (6 bases). The CDR3 covers 16 residues. Germline V gene lookup returns CDR1 SGHTA and CDR2 FQGNSA. The ends were cut back, 1 base at V and 2 bases at J, with 15 bases in the middle. CDR3 loop: CASSLGPLASTYEQYF. The CDR3 nucleotides are TGTGCCAGCAGCTTAGGCCCCCTAGCGAGTACCTACGAGCAGTACTTC.

This clone was seen a few times. V and J are TRBV3-1 (or the pseudogene TRBV3-2) and TRBJ1-5; 7 bases align to TRBD1. V lost 2 bases to trimming and J lost 4 bases; unmatched junction nucleotides: 5. Germline CDR1 LGHDT, CDR2 YNNKEL (reference sequence). CDR3 size: 15 residues. CDR3 sequence (DNA): TGTGCCAGCAGCCAAATGACAGGGCCTAATCAGCCCCAGCATTTT. Translated: CASSQMTGPNQPQHF.

This chain joins TRBV10-2 and TRBJ2-1; tentatively, D is TRBD2 (7 bases). The CDR3 has 20 amino acids. V lost 6 bases and J 5 bases, leaving 32 bases between the germline ends. The germline CDR1 and CDR2 sequences are WSHSY and SAAADI. Written as DNA, the CDR3 is TGCGCCAGCAGGACGGAGGGCGGGAGTTTCATGAATTCAGGGGACAATGAGCAGTTCTTC. Its protein product is CASRTEGGSFMNSGDNEQFF.

The rearrangement uses TRBV7-9 and TRBJ1-2; possibly TRBD1 for D (6 bases). Looked up from germline, CDR1 is SEHNR and CDR2 is FQNEAQ (reference sequence). There are 15 residues in the CDR3. V was trimmed by 5 bases and J by 7 bases, leaving 20 bases between them. The chain's CDR3 is CASSILQGALGGYTF. The CDR3 nucleotides read TGTGCCAGCAGCATCCTACAGGGAGCTCTAGGTGGCTACACCTTC.

V gene TRBV18 combines with J gene TRBJ2-7; TRBD1 matches at 7 bases. The CDR3 is made up of 15 amino acids. Germline V gene data show CDR1 as KGHSH and CDR2 as LQKENI. J gave up 4 bases and V 3 bases, and 9 bases lay outside the gene matches. CDR3 residues: CASSPRQGRAYEQYF. As DNA, the CDR3 is TGTGCCAGCTCACCCAGACAGGGTAGGGCTTACGAGCAGTACTTC.

A single count supports this clone. The genes are TRBV28 and TRBJ1-2, with TRBD1 as a possible D gene (5 bases). V gave up 7 bases and J gave up 7 bases, with 19 bases separating them. This CDR3 is 14 amino acids long. CDR1 and CDR2 from the germline V gene are MDHEN and SYDVKM. For the CDR3, the DNA is TGTGCCAGCACCAGAACGCGACGGGGGTTTGGCTACACCTTC. This translates into CASTRTRRGFGYTF.

This clone was seen a few times. The chain joins TRBV20-1 to TRBJ2-7; D unresolved. The CDR3 consists of 10 residues. V gave up 5 bases and J gave up 3 bases, with 5 bases separating them. The V gene's germline CDR1 is DFQATT and CDR2 SNEGSKA (reference sequence). CDR3 in amino acids: CSAAYYEQYF. The DNA for the CDR3 is TGCAGTGCTGCGTACTACGAGCAGTACTTC.

The genes are TRBV7-2 and TRBJ2-2, with D perhaps matching TRBD1 (6 bases). The germline V gene encodes CDR1 SGHTA and CDR2 FQGNSA. This CDR3 is built from 14 residues. Trimming removed 5 bases from V and 1 base from J, with 8 bases in between. In DNA, the CDR3 is TGTGCCAGCAGCCCCAGGGGGAACACCGGGGAGCTGTTTTTT. It specifies CASSPRGNTGELFF.

The J gene is TRBJ2-7, the V gene TRBV6-5, with 9 bases aligning to TRBD2. The junction had 7 bases not matched to a gene; V was cut back by 5 bases and J by 2 bases. Germline V gives CDR1 MNHEY, CDR2 SVGAGI. This CDR3 is built from 15 residues. In DNA, the CDR3 is TGTGCCAGCAGTCCCTTAGCGGGAGCGACCTACGAGCAGTACTTC. Its translation: CASSPLAGATYEQYF.

The chain employs TRBV6-1 and TRBJ2-7; TRBD2 matches at 7 bases. CDR1 is MNHNS and CDR2 is SASEGT in the germline V gene. V dropped 1 base and J dropped 6; count of bases not matched to a gene: 6. This CDR3 is built from 14 residues. Here the CDR3 reads CASSEVRGLLEQYF. CDR3 bases: TGTGCCAGCAGTGAAGTAAGGGGACTACTCGAGCAGTACTTC.

In this sample, this clone turned up a few times. V and J are TRBV5-1 and TRBJ1-5; TRBD1 matches at 7 bases. The CDR3 runs to 15 residues. From germline, CDR1 is SGHRS and CDR2 YFSETQ. V trimming: 5 bases; J trimming: 0 bases; junction bases outside the gene matches: 5. CDR3 in amino acids: CASSPTGYSNQPQHF. CDR3 bases: TGCGCCAGCAGTCCGACAGGGTATAGCAATCAGCCCCAGCATTTT. The whole variable domain, filled in from reference TRBV5-1 and TRBJ1-5, reads KAGVTQTPRYLIKTRGQQVTLSCSPISGHRSVSWYQQTPGQGLQFLFEYFSETQRNKGNFPGRFSGRQFSNSRSEMNVSTLELGDSALYLCASSPTGYSNQPQHFGDGTRLSIL.

The chain couples TRBV7-8 to TRBJ2-7; 10 bases agree with TRBD1. V was clipped by 3 bases and J by 3 bases; unmatched bases: 2. CDR3 length: 14 residues. The germline V gene has CDR1 SGHVS and CDR2 FQNEAQ. CDR3 nucleotides: TGTGCCAGCAGCTTCCGGGACAGGGGCTACGAGCAGTACTTC. Amino acids: CASSFRDRGYEQYF.

This clone occurred once. This sequence joins TRBV18 and TRBJ2-7; no definite D call. Trimming pared 2 bases from V and 4 bases from J, leaving 15 bases between. The CDR3 is 15 amino acids. Looked up from germline, CDR1 is KGHSH and CDR2 is LQKENI. CDR3 region: CASSPGEVVRYEQYF. The CDR3 DNA sequence: TGTGCCAGCTCACCAGGAGAGGTTGTACGGTACGAGCAGTACTTC.

The V and J genes are TRBV3-1 (or the pseudogene TRBV3-2) and TRBJ1-1; perhaps TRBD1 as D (5 bases). Trimming took 1 base from V and 7 from J, leaving 10 bases between them. The germline gives CDR1 LGHDT, CDR2 YNNKEL (reference sequence). The CDR3 is 13 amino acids. This chain's CDR3 is CASSQGLGGEAFF. DNA of the CDR3: TGTGCCAGCAGCCAAGGTCTCGGGGGTGAAGCTTTCTTT.

The rearrangement links TRBV28 to TRBJ2-3; the match to TRBD2 covers 10 bases. Losses at the gene ends were 4 bases for V and 6 bases for J; bases not matched to a gene: 7. The CDR3 sequence is 15 residues long. Germline V gene data show CDR1 as MDHEN and CDR2 as SYDVKM. The CDR3 nucleotides read TGTGCCAGCAGTTCCCAGCGGGAGGGCGGGGATACGCAGTATTTT. Translating gives CASSSQREGGDTQYF.

CDR3 DNA: TGCGCCAGCAGTGAAAGGGCAGGGCAACTCTACGAGCAGTACTTC. Protein product: CASSERAGQLYEQYF. The genes are TRBV10-2 and TRBJ2-7; maybe TRBD1 (5 bases). Deletions cut 3 bases from V and 3 bases from J, with 15 bases between. Per the germline V gene, CDR1 is WSHSY and CDR2 is SAAADI. The length of the CDR3 is 15 residues.

The chain carries TRBV27 and TRBJ1-2; D gene ambiguous. Between the trimmed V and J ends, which lost 6 bases and 7 bases, there was a span of 18 bases. Per the germline V gene, CDR1 is MNHEY and CDR2 is SMNVEV (reference sequence). The CDR3 sequence is 14 residues long. The CDR3 protein is CASRSAPGFGGYTF. The CDR3 coding sequence is TGTGCCAGCAGGTCGGCTCCAGGTTTCGGTGGCTACACCTTC.

V usage is TRBV5-1 and J usage is TRBJ2-7, with TRBD2 identical over 10 bases. Trimming took 2 bases from V and 4 from J; bases not matched to a gene: 6. CDR3 length: 15 amino acids. The V gene's germline CDR1 is SGHRS and CDR2 YFSETQ. This chain's CDR3 is CASSFQNSGRYEQYF. The CDR3 DNA follows: TGCGCCAGCAGCTTCCAAAATAGCGGGAGGTACGAGCAGTACTTC. Based on the CDR3 plus reference TRBV5-1 and TRBJ2-7, the full variable domain is KAGVTQTPRYLIKTRGQQVTLSCSPISGHRSVSWYQQTPGQGLQFLFEYFSETQRNKGNFPGRFSGRQFSNSRSEMNVSTLELGDSALYLCASSFQNSGRYEQYFGPGTRLTVT.

The genes are TRBV19 and TRBJ2-1, with 11 bases matching TRBD2. Germline lookup yields CDR1 LNHDA and CDR2 SQIVND (reference sequence). The junction had 13 bases not matched to a gene; V was cut back by 1 base and J by 2 bases. The CDR3 consists of 20 residues. The CDR3 here is CASSIGAPSTSGTTYNEQFF. The DNA of the CDR3 is TGTGCCAGTAGTATAGGGGCCCCCTCGACTAGCGGGACTACCTACAATGAGCAGTTCTTC.

The chain carries TRBV5-1 and TRBJ1-1; 10 bases fit TRBD1. The CDR3 length is 15 residues. The germline gives CDR1 SGHRS, CDR2 YFSETQ. Trimming at V came to 4 bases and at J to 5 bases, leaving 8 bases not matched to a gene. The CDR3 nucleotides read TGCGCCAGCAGCATAGGGACAGGGGCAGGGACTGAAGCTTTCTTT. As protein: CASSIGTGAGTEAFF.

This clone was seen only a few times. The chain recombines TRBV4-2 with TRBJ1-1; perhaps TRBD1 as D (6 bases). Between the trimmed V and J ends, which lost 3 bases and 4 bases, there was a span of 12 bases. Germline CDR1 and CDR2: LGHNA and YNFKEQ. This CDR3 is built from 14 residues. CDR3 nucleotides: TGTGCCAGCAGCCAGAACAGGGCGGCCACTGAAGCTTTCTTT. Residues: CASSQNRAATEAFF.

In DNA, the CDR3 is TGTGCCATCAGTGAGTCATTTACCGGGAGCGAGAGAAGAAATGAGCAGTTCTTC. Translated: CAISESFTGSERRNEQFF. V is TRBV10-3 and J is TRBJ2-1, with D possibly matching TRBD2 (6 bases). Looked up from germline, CDR1 is ENHRY and CDR2 is SYGVKD. Trimming shortened V by 0 bases and J by 7 bases, and 22 bases separated the two germline ends. This CDR3 is built from 18 residues.